The 8 T cell receptor beta chains below all came from one sample that was sequenced in a study of regulatory T cells in long-lasting Graves disease. CDR3 regions were amplified by Arm-PCR using iRepertoire HTBI primers to build TCR beta libraries. TCRdb re-derived calls from the multiplex PCR reads in MiXCR, one entry per CDR3 protein. Among about 530,000 distinct CDR3 sequences listed, 15% to 20% were seen once. Time point: newly diagnosed GD, antithyroid drugs for less than 3 months. PBMCs provided the RNA from which the TCR library was made. The same data also contributed to another study, on T cells in Graves' hyperthyroidism and ophthalmopathy.

Material: peripheral blood mononuclear cells (PBMCs), obtained at new diagnosis, from a patient treated with antithyroid drugs. The receptors were sampled from a woman aged 35-65 years with Graves disease.

This clonotype was recorded at least ten times. The chain links TRBV12-3 or TRBV12-4 to TRBJ1-5; no clear D. V lost 2 bases and J 4 bases, leaving 9 bases between the germline ends. The CDR3 totals 14 residues. For the CDR3, the DNA is TGTGCCAGCAGTTTATTGGGTGTAAATCAGCCCCAGCATTTT. Its translation: CASSLLGVNQPQHF.

The chain is built from TRBV19 and TRBJ1-2; possibly TRBD1 for D (5 bases). V was clipped by 4 bases and J by 8 bases, with 11 bases between them. CDR1 and CDR2 from the germline V gene are LNHDA and SQIVND (reference sequence). The CDR3 loop spans 12 amino acids. The CDR3 DNA reads as TGTGCCAGTAGTAGACAGCCCGACGGCTACACCTTC. It yields the protein CASSRQPDGYTF.

This clonotype was observed at least ten times. V is TRBV3-1 and J is TRBJ2-1, with D tentatively TRBD2 (7 bases). The CDR3 spans 15 residues. Germline-derived CDR1 and CDR2 are LGHDT and YNNKEL (reference sequence). Trimming pared 8 bases from V and 7 bases from J, leaving 21 bases between. This CDR3 is CASSKEGGLGNEQFF. The CDR3 nucleotides are TGTGCCAGCTCAAAGGAGGGGGGGCTCGGTAATGAGCAGTTCTTC.

This clonotype has just a few counts. The rearrangement joins TRBV14 to TRBJ2-7; D gene unclear. V was pared by 0 bases and J by 0 bases, with 3 bases between. The germline gives CDR1 SGHDN, CDR2 FVKESK. This CDR3 is built from 13 residues. CDR3 coding DNA: TGTGCCAGCAGCCAAGACATCTCCTACGAGCAGTACTTC. It specifies CASSQDISYEQYF. Supplemented by reference TRBV14 and TRBJ2-7, the full variable domain reads EAGVTQFPSHSVIEKGQTVTLRCDPISGHDNLYWYRRVMGKEIKFLLHFVKESKQDESGMPNNRFLAERTGGTYSTLKVQPAELEDSGVYFCASSQDISYEQYFGPGTRLTVT.

This clonotype was detected only a few times. This sequence joins TRBV13 and TRBJ1-6, with a tentative D call TRBD1 (5 bases). The germline CDR1 and CDR2 sequences are PRHDT and FYEKMQ (reference sequence). The CDR3 has 13 residues. V was pared by 4 bases and J by 7 bases, with 8 bases between. CDR3: CASSSRQNSPLHF. Written as DNA, the CDR3 is TGTGCCAGCAGCTCAAGACAGAATTCACCCCTCCACTTT.

The sample holds many counts of this clonotype. One junction end disagrees with the germline gene, perhaps due to a read error. The genes are TRBV5-1 and TRBJ1-2; the D is unclear. Germline-derived CDR1 and CDR2 are SGHRS and YFSETQ. CDR3 length: 12 residues. For the CDR3, the DNA is TGTGCCAGCAGCTTGAGTTCCTATGGCTACACCTTC. Its protein is CASSLSSYGYTF.

The J gene is TRBJ2-7, the V gene TRBV7-2, with D perhaps TRBD1 (6 bases). V gave up 5 bases and J gave up 0 bases, with 11 bases separating them. The V gene's germline CDR1 is SGHTA and CDR2 FQGNSA. The CDR3 runs 14 residues. CDR3 region: CASSQRQVSYEQYF. In DNA form, the CDR3 reads TGTGCCAGCAGCCAGAGACAGGTCTCCTACGAGCAGTACTTC.

Ten or more counts support this clonotype. The gene calls are TRBV11-2 and TRBJ2-5; D tentatively reads TRBD1 or TRBD2 (6 bases each). The germline V gene has CDR1 SGHAT and CDR2 FQNNGV. This CDR3 comprises 16 residues. The V and J ends lost 1 base and 2 bases respectively, with 14 bases between them. In DNA, the CDR3 is TGTGCCAGCAGCTTAGGGGACGGGGGCCCTCAAGAGACCCAGTACTTC. Translated, it gives CASSLGDGGPQETQYF.